The present entry profiles one TCR beta chain with its context. Here immunoSEQ multiplex PCR was the method, and the copy in TCRdb shows in-frame clones only, minus some. The sample carries almost 250,000 clones, 85% to 90% recorded once. The sample belongs to a study of blood T cell repertoires in COVID-19. Study at large: The cDNA or gDNA used as material had been derived from T cells, B-cell-depleted T cells, or PBMCs.

The CDR3 has 16 amino acids. V was clipped by 1 base and J by 5 bases, with 17 bases between them. Germline V gives CDR1 SGHTA, CDR2 FQGNSA. This sequence was found in a woman aged 30 to 39 who had recovered from COVID-19. This chain connects TRBV7-2 to TRBJ1-1, with D maybe TRBD1 (5 bases). Sequencing was performed on PBMCs or T cells enriched from blood (not recorded which). The CDR3 here is CASSLVTGGRETEAFF. The CDR3 DNA reads as TGTGCCAGCAGCTTAGTCACCGGGGGTAGGGAGACTGAAGCTTTCTTT.